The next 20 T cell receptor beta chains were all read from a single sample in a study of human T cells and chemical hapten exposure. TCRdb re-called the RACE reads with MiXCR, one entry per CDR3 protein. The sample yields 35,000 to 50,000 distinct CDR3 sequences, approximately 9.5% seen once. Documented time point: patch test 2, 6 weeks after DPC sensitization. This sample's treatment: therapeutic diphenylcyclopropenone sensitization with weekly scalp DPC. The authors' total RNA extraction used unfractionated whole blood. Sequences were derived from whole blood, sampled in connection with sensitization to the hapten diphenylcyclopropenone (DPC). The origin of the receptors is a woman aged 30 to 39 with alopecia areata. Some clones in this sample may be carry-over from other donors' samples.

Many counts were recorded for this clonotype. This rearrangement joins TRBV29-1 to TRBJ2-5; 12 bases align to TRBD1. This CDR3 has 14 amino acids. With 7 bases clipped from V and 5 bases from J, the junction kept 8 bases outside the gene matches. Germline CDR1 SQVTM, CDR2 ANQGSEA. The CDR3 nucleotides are TGCAGCGGATCCGGGACAGGGGGCAGGGAGACCCAGTACTTC. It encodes CSGSGTGGRETQYF.

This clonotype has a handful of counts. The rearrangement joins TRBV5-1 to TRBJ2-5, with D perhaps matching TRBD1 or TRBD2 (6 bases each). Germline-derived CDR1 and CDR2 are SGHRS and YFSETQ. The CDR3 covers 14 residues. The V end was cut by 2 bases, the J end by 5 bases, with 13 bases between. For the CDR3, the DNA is TGCGCCAGCAGCTTTGTGCAGGGGAGGGAGACCCAGTACTTC. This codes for CASSFVQGRETQYF. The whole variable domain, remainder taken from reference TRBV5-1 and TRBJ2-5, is KAGVTQTPRYLIKTRGQQVTLSCSPISGHRSVSWYQQTPGQGLQFLFEYFSETQRNKGNFPGRFSGRQFSNSRSEMNVSTLELGDSALYLCASSFVQGRETQYFGPGTRLLVL.

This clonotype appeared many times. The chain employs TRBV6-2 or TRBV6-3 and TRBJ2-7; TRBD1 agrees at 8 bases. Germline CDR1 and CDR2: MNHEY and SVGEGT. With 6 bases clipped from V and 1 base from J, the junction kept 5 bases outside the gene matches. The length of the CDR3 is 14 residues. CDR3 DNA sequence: TGTGCCAGCAGGGAGGACAGGGTATCCTACGAGCAGTACTTC. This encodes CASREDRVSYEQYF.

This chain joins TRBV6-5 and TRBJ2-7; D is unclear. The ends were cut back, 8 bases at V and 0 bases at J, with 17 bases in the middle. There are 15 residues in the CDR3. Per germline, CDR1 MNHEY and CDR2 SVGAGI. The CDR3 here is CASGPLTSYSYEQYF. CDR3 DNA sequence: TGTGCCAGCGGACCCTTGACAAGCTACTCCTACGAGCAGTACTTC.

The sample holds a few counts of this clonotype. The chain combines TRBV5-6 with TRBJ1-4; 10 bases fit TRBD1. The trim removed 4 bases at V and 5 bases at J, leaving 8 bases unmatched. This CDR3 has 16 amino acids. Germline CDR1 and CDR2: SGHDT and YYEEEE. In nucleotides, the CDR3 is TGTGCCAGCAGCAAGGGACAGGGGTCGACAAATGAAAAACTGTTTTTT. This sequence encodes CASSKGQGSTNEKLFF.

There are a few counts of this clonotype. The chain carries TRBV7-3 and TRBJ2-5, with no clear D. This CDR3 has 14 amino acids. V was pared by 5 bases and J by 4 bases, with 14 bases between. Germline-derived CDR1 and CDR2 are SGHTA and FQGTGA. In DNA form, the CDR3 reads TGTGCCAGCAGCCCCAGTGCGACCGGAGAGACCCAGTACTTC. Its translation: CASSPSATGETQYF.

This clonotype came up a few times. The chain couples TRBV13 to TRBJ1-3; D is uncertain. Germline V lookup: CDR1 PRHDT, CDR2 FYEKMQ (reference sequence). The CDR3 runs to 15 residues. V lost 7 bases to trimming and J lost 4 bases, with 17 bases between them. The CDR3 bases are TGTGCCAGCATCAACTCGGCGCAGGCGGGAAACACCATATATTTT. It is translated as CASINSAQAGNTIYF.

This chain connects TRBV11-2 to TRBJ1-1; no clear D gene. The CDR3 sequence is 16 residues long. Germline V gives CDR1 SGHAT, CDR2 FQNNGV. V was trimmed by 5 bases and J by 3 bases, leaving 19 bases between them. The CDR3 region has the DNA TGTGCCAGCAGCCCCAGACAAAGAGGGCTGGACACTGAAGCTTTCTTT. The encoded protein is CASSPRQRGLDTEAFF.

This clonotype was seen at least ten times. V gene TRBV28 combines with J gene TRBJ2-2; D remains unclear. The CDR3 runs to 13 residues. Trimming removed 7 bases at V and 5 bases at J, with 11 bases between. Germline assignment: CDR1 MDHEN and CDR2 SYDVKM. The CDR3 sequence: CASTPPVTGELFF. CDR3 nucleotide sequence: TGTGCCAGCACTCCTCCCGTTACCGGGGAGCTGTTTTTT.

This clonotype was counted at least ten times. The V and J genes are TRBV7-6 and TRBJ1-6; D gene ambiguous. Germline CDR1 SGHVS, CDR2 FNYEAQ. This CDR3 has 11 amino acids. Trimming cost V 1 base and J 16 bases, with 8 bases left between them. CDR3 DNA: TGTGCCAGCAGCTTAGGCGGGGAGCTCCACTTT. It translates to CASSLGGELHF.

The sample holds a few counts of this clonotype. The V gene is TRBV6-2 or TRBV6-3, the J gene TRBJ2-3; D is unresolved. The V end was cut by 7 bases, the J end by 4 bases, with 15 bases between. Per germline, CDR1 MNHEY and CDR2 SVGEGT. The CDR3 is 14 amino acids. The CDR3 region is CASTSLLSPDTQYF. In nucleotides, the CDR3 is TGTGCCAGCACGTCTCTCCTAAGCCCAGATACGCAGTATTTT.

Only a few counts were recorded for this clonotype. The CDR3 region is CASSQGLAPGEQYF. DNA of the CDR3: TGTGCCAGCAGCCAAGGGCTAGCACCGGGCGAGCAGTACTTC. The J gene is TRBJ2-7, the V gene TRBV14; weak D call: TRBD2 (5 bases). Germline loops: CDR1 SGHDN, CDR2 FVKESK. The CDR3 is made up of 14 amino acids. Trimming took off 1 base at V and 6 bases at J, with 13 bases between the two ends.

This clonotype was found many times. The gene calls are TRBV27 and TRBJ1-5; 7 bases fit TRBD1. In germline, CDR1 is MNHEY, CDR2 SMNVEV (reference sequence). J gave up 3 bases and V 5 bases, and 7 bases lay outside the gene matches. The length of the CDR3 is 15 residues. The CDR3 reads CASSPETGFNQPQHF. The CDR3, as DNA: TGTGCCAGCAGTCCGGAGACAGGGTTCAATCAGCCCCAGCATTTT.

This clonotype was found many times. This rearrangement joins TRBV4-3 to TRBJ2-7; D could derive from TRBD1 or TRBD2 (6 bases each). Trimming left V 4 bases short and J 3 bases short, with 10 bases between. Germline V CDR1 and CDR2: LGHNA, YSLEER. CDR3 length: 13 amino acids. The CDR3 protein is CASSRGAGYEQYF. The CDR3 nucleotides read TGCGCCAGCAGCCGGGGGGCCGGCTACGAGCAGTACTTC.

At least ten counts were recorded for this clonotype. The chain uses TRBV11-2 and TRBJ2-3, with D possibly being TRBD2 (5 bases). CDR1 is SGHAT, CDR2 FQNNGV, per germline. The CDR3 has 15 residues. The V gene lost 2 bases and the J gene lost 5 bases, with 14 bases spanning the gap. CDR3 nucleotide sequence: TGTGCCAGCAGCTTATTGCCCACCCGGGGAGATACGCAGTATTTT. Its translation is CASSLLPTRGDTQYF. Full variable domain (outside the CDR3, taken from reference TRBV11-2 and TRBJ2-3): EAGVAQSPRYKIIEKRQSVAFWCNPISGHATLYWYQQILGQGPKLLIQFQNNGVVDDSQLPKDRFSAERLKGVDSTLKIQPAKLEDSAVYLCASSLLPTRGDTQYFGPGTRLTVL.

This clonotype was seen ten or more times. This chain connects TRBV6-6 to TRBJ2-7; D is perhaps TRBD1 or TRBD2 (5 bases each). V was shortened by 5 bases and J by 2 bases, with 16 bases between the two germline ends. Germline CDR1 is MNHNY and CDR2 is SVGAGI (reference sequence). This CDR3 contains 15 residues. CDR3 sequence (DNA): TGTGCCAGCAGTCGGAACCGGGACCCAGCCTACGAGCAGTACTTC. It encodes CASSRNRDPAYEQYF.

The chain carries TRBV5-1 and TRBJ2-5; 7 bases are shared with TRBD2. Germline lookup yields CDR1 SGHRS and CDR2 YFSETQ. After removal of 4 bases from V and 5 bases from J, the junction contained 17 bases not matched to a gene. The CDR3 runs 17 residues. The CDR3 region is CASSPTGTNFRRETQYF. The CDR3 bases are TGCGCCAGCAGCCCAACCGGGACTAATTTCCGCAGGGAGACCCAGTACTTC. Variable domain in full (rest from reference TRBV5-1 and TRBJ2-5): KAGVTQTPRYLIKTRGQQVTLSCSPISGHRSVSWYQQTPGQGLQFLFEYFSETQRNKGNFPGRFSGRQFSNSRSEMNVSTLELGDSALYLCASSPTGTNFRRETQYFGPGTRLLVL.

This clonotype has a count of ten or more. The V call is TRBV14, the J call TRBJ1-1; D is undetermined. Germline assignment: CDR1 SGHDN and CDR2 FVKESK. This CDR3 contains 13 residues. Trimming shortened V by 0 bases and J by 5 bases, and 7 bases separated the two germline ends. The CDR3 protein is CASSQEVYTEAFF. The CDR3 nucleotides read TGTGCCAGCAGCCAAGAGGTCTATACTGAAGCTTTCTTT.

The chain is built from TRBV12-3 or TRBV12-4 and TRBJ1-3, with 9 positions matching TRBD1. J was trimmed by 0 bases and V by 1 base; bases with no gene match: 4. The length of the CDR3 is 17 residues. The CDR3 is CASSLGTGAGSGNTIYF. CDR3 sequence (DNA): TGTGCCAGCAGTTTAGGGACAGGGGCTGGCTCTGGAAACACCATATATTTT.

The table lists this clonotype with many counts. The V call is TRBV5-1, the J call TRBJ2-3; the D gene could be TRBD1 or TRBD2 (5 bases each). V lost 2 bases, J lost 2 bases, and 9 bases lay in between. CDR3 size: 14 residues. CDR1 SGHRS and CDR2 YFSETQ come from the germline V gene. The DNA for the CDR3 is TGCGCCAGCAGCTTAGGGGACGCCACAGATACGCAGTATTTT. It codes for CASSLGDATDTQYF.